A selection of T cell receptor beta chains follows, all from one sample in a study of human T cells and chemical hapten exposure. TCRdb itself ran the RACE reads through MiXCR, one entry per CDR3 protein. This table has 35,000 to 50,000 distinct CDR3 sequences, around 12% appearing once. The source was whole blood, collected in connection with sensitization to the hapten diphenylcyclopropenone (DPC). All receptors derive from a woman between 25 and 40 years old with alopecia areata. Some clones in this sample may be carry-over from other donors' samples. Each CDR3 is given with its conserved first and last residue. The order of the fields is J gene, V gene, CDR3 protein.

J gene: TRBJ2-4; V gene: TRBV2; CDR3 protein: CASSLAGGQNGDIQYF
J gene: TRBJ1-3; V gene: TRBV6-6; CDR3 protein: CASWDSSGNTIYF
J gene: TRBJ1-5; V gene: TRBV5-6; CDR3 protein: CASSLWTLSNQPQHF
J gene: TRBJ1-2; V gene: TRBV20-1; CDR3 protein: CSARNTEYGYTF
J gene: TRBJ2-1; V gene: TRBV12-3/TRBV12-4; CDR3 protein: CASNQPASGRRNEQFF
J gene: TRBJ2-2; V gene: TRBV12-3/TRBV12-4; CDR3 protein: CASSLRSVNTGELFF
J gene: TRBJ2-1; V gene: TRBV11-2; CDR3 protein: CASSLARGLYEQFF
J gene: TRBJ2-7; V gene: TRBV6-2/TRBV6-3; CDR3 protein: CASSGLGTSGIYEQYF
J gene: TRBJ1-5; V gene: TRBV18; CDR3 protein: CASSPGGGAWSNQPQHF
J gene: TRBJ2-5; V gene: TRBV5-4; CDR3 protein: CASSAGTGIPLKTQYF
J gene: TRBJ2-1; V gene: TRBV7-6; CDR3 protein: CASSPGRTSNNEQFF
J gene: TRBJ2-2; V gene: TRBV7-9; CDR3 protein: CASSWPGELFF
J gene: TRBJ1-1; V gene: TRBV3-1; CDR3 protein: CASSLTQGGEAFF
J gene: TRBJ2-2; V gene: TRBV12-3/TRBV12-4; CDR3 protein: CASSFSAGGVPGELFF
J gene: TRBJ1-1; V gene: TRBV6-2/TRBV6-3; CDR3 protein: CASIPGGIGNTEAFF
J gene: TRBJ1-5; V gene: TRBV28; CDR3 protein: CASSTGGAGQPQHF
J gene: TRBJ2-7; V gene: TRBV28; CDR3 protein: CASSFIPGGHEQYF
J gene: TRBJ1-3; V gene: TRBV27; CDR3 protein: CASSSRISGNTIYF
J gene: TRBJ1-4; V gene: TRBV7-9; CDR3 protein: CASSLEPGPKEKLFF
J gene: TRBJ1-3; V gene: TRBV12-3/TRBV12-4; CDR3 protein: CASSVGPGNTIYF
J gene: TRBJ1-2; V gene: TRBV5-4; CDR3 protein: CASSLVDRTAYGYTF
J gene: TRBJ2-4; V gene: TRBV3-1; CDR3 protein: CASSPTGIHIQYF
J gene: TRBJ2-2; V gene: TRBV9; CDR3 protein: CASSVLPGQGNTGELFF
J gene: TRBJ2-2; V gene: TRBV5-1; CDR3 protein: CASSTGQGTELFF
J gene: TRBJ2-1; V gene: TRBV28; CDR3 protein: CASSLGGGRHNEQFF
J gene: TRBJ2-7; V gene: TRBV7-6; CDR3 protein: CASSPELAGGYEQYF
J gene: TRBJ2-3; V gene: TRBV20-1; CDR3 protein: CSASPSGNTDTQYF
J gene: TRBJ2-5; V gene: TRBV2; CDR3 protein: CASSRLAGLQETQYF
J gene: TRBJ1-5; V gene: TRBV6-2/TRBV6-3; CDR3 protein: CASKWTGSQPQHF
J gene: TRBJ2-7; V gene: TRBV29-1; CDR3 protein: CSVAAGDEQYF
J gene: TRBJ2-1; V gene: TRBV7-9; CDR3 protein: CASSLSLAGANNEQFF
J gene: TRBJ1-1; V gene: TRBV7-2; CDR3 protein: CASSPVGTGAMNTEAFF
J gene: TRBJ2-3; V gene: TRBV7-2; CDR3 protein: CASSRASGRIDTQYF
J gene: TRBJ2-5; V gene: TRBV3-1; CDR3 protein: CASSQIVGAETQYF
J gene: TRBJ1-5; V gene: TRBV10-3; CDR3 protein: CAIIPEGPQHF
J gene: TRBJ2-1; V gene: TRBV11-1; CDR3 protein: CASSPDVLAGGLYEQFF
J gene: TRBJ2-5; V gene: TRBV18; CDR3 protein: CASSPAGVETQYF
J gene: TRBJ2-2; V gene: TRBV7-9; CDR3 protein: CASGNAGSNTGELFF
J gene: TRBJ1-6; V gene: TRBV4-3; CDR3 protein: CASSQDRGLSPLHF
J gene: TRBJ2-4; V gene: TRBV6-1; CDR3 protein: CASPPRGGLLAKNIQYF
J gene: TRBJ1-1; V gene: TRBV7-2; CDR3 protein: CASSSRTGTEAFF
J gene: TRBJ2-7; V gene: TRBV4-1; CDR3 protein: CASSRLLPPYEQYF
J gene: TRBJ2-1; V gene: TRBV12-3/TRBV12-4; CDR3 protein: CASSRGGEQFF
J gene: TRBJ1-1; V gene: TRBV28; CDR3 protein: CASHRSGTEAFF
J gene: TRBJ2-6; V gene: TRBV6-2/TRBV6-3; CDR3 protein: CASSRQGSSGANVLTF
J gene: TRBJ2-1; V gene: TRBV7-2; CDR3 protein: CASSLGAGSYNEQFF
J gene: TRBJ2-1; V gene: TRBV20-1; CDR3 protein: CSARRREKALYNEQFF
J gene: TRBJ2-3; V gene: TRBV7-2; CDR3 protein: CASSQRGGSWTDTQYF
J gene: TRBJ2-1; V gene: TRBV18; CDR3 protein: CASSRAGGSSYNEQFF
J gene: TRBJ2-1; V gene: TRBV21-1; CDR3 protein: CASSMGPSGRPEQFF
J gene: TRBJ1-2; V gene: TRBV2; CDR3 protein: CASSEGSRGGSLGDGYTF
J gene: TRBJ2-1; V gene: TRBV7-2; CDR3 protein: CASSSRRDEQFF
J gene: TRBJ1-1; V gene: TRBV12-3/TRBV12-4; CDR3 protein: CASNMVNTEAFF